This T cell receptor beta chain appears in the sequencing data of a study of blood T cell repertoires in COVID-19. Across the study: Researchers got acute and convalescent COVID-19 samples from the United States, Italy and Spain. Sample material is recorded as cDNA or gDNA derived from T cells, B-cell-depleted T cells, or PBMCs.

In the original processing: Amplification from reference gene primers served as the basis for estimated nucleated cell counts. Measured with immunoSEQ multiplex PCR; TCRdb has only the in-frame clones, and not every one. For V, J and clone size, that table is used; D and trimming come from the DNA. The sample records 180,000 or so clones, 75% to 90% being singletons. This CDR3 spans 14 amino acids. The V gene's germline CDR1 is LGHNA and CDR2 YSLEER. After removal of 2 bases from V and 9 bases from J, the junction contained 6 bases not matched to a gene. The sequence derives from a man aged 55 to 70 with acute or convalescent COVID-19. V gene TRBV4-3 combines with J gene TRBJ2-1; 8 bases fit TRBD1. The sequencing input was peripheral blood. CDR3 loop: CASSQNRQGPEQFF. In nucleotides, the CDR3 is TGCGCCAGCAGCCAAAATAGACAGGGGCCTGAGCAGTTCTTC.